This T cell receptor beta chain came from a study of CD8 T cells in ankylosing spondylitis. As the method for making TCR beta libraries, quantitative 5'-RACE with molecular barcodes was used. TCRdb redid the calling of the 5' RACE reads with MiXCR, one entry per CDR3 protein. The sample gives roughly 300,000 distinct CDR3 sequences, 7% to 9% of which show up once; roughly 15% is in the top ten. Trimming stripped 0 bases from V and 3 bases from J, with 3 bases between. CDR1 and CDR2 (germline): SGHTA, FQGNSA. The CDR3 is 12 residues long. Whole-study findings and limits: Ankylosing spondylitis blood appeared to be characterized by a TCR beta motif of eight highly homologous variants. In the blood and synovial fluid of reactive arthritis, some motif variants had been previously reported. Reportedly, disease-linked clones are significantly enriched in ankylosing spondylitis patients' matched synovial fluid.

This clonotype was detected ten times or more. Its antigen is unknown. This clonotype was sampled from a male donor with ankylosing spondylitis. V is TRBV7-2 and J is TRBJ2-7; D remains ambiguous. The sample taken for sequencing was blood, either unsorted or a sorted T cell fraction (not recorded which). CDR3 residues: CASSLAFYEQYF. In DNA, the CDR3 is TGTGCCAGCAGCTTAGCCTTCTACGAGCAGTACTTC. Full variable domain (outside the CDR3, taken from reference TRBV7-2 and TRBJ2-7): GAGVSQSPSNKVTEKGKDVELRCDPISGHTALYWYRQSLGQGLEFLIYFQGNSAPDKSGLPSDRFSAERTGGSVSTLTIQRTQQEDSAVYLCASSLAFYEQYFGPGTRLTVT.